A single sample is the source of the 11 T cell receptor beta chains below, sequenced in a study of T cells expressing NK-cell markers. TCRdb re-called the 5' RACE reads and shows each CDR3 protein once, DNA omitted. The specimen's table records some 150,000 distinct CDR3 sequences. What was sequenced was blood T cells: a sorted CD56 or NKG2C T cell subset, CD4+ or CD8+ T cells, or bulk PBMC T cells (not recorded which). The receptor source for this set is a young man in good health.

The CDR3: CSAPTREGTGELFF. The chain joins TRBV20-1 to TRBJ2-2; TCRdb indicates TRBD2, and absent DNA this call remains unverified. CDR1 and CDR2 (germline): DFQATT, SNEGSKA (reference sequence). This CDR3 has 14 amino acids.

The chain combines TRBV16 with TRBJ2-5; the TCRdb D gene call, TRBD1, has no DNA to confirm it. From germline, CDR1 is KGHSY and CDR2 FQNENV. The CDR3 spans 14 residues. The CDR3 spells CASSRNRGGETQYF.

The V call is TRBV7-9, the J call TRBJ2-4; with no DNA, the TCRdb D assignment of TRBD1 cannot be verified. Germline V gene lookup returns CDR1 SEHNR and CDR2 FQNEAQ (reference sequence). This CDR3 contains 14 residues. CDR3 loop: CASSSPKGENIQYF. The variable domain in full, with the rest retrieved from reference TRBV7-9 and TRBJ2-4, is DTGVSQNPRHKITKRGQNVTFRCDPISEHNRLYWYRQTLGQGPEFLTYFQNEAQLEKSRLLSDRFSAERPKGSFSTLEIQRTEQGDSAMYLCASSSPKGENIQYFGAGTRLSVL.

The rearrangement links TRBV6-1 to TRBJ2-3. CDR1 is MNHNS and CDR2 is SASEGT in the germline V gene. The CDR3 sequence is 14 residues long. This CDR3 is CASSKAAITDTQYF.

The rearrangement joins TRBV19 to TRBJ1-5; TCRdb lists TRBD1, though no DNA is available to test this call. Germline V gene lookup returns CDR1 LNHDA and CDR2 SQIVND (reference sequence). The CDR3 has 15 residues. This CDR3 is CASSMPGAFGGPQHF.

This sequence joins TRBV5-5 and TRBJ2-1; the D call from TCRdb, TRBD2, cannot be confirmed without DNA. Looked up from germline, CDR1 is SGHKS and CDR2 is YYEKEE (reference sequence). This CDR3 is 17 amino acids long. This chain's CDR3 is CASSLNPSGSLSNEQFF.

V gene TRBV5-6 combines with J gene TRBJ2-5; the TCRdb D gene call, TRBD2, has no DNA to confirm it. This CDR3 is 13 amino acids long. Germline lookup yields CDR1 SGHDT and CDR2 YYEEEE. The CDR3 region is CASSLDNEGTQYF. Looking up the rest from reference TRBV5-6 and TRBJ2-5 gives the full variable domain: DAGVTQSPTHLIKTRGQQVTLRCSPKSGHDTVSWYQQALGQGPQFIFQYYEEEERQRGNFPDRFSGHQFPNYSSELNVNALLLGDSALYLCASSLDNEGTQYFGPGTRLLVL.

The CDR3 loop is CATLGGAEIRGELFF. The gene calls are TRBV12-3 or TRBV12-4 and TRBJ2-2; TCRdb designates TRBD1, a call that cannot be tested without DNA. The CDR3 is 15 residues long.

This chain links TRBV7-6 with TRBJ2-3; checking the TCRdb D call of TRBD2 is not possible without DNA. The germline gives CDR1 SGHVS, CDR2 FNYEAQ. This CDR3 has 16 amino acids. The CDR3 region is CASSSVAGGGTDTQYF. Filled out from reference TRBV7-6 and TRBJ2-3, the complete variable domain reads GAGVSQSPRYKVTKRGQDVALRCDPISGHVSLYWYRQALGQGPEFLTYFNYEAQQDKSGLPNDRFSAERPEGSISTLTIQRTEQRDSAMYRCASSSVAGGGTDTQYFGPGTRLTVL.

The gene calls are TRBV19 and TRBJ2-1; TCRdb returns TRBD2, unconfirmable since there is no DNA. The CDR3 extends over 16 amino acids. Germline CDR1 is LNHDA and CDR2 is SQIVND (reference sequence). CDR3 region: CASSIFPSGRSNEQFF.

The chain employs TRBV20-1 and TRBJ2-7; lacking DNA, the TRBD2 call made by TCRdb goes unchecked. Germline CDR1 reads DFQATT; CDR2 reads SNEGSKA (reference sequence). The CDR3 contains 17 residues. CDR3 loop: CSASQGLAGGDSYEQYF.